This T cell receptor (beta chain) is from a study of blood T cell repertoires in COVID-19. Overall study context: Samples came from the United States, Italy and Spain, spanning acute and convalescent COVID-19.

Repertoires were generated with immunoSEQ multiplex PCR, while TCRdb's copy carries only in-frame clones and drops some. Found here are about 81,000 clones, roughly 78% of them singletons; the top ten hold more than 9%. The CDR3 covers 18 residues. With 1 base clipped from V and 7 bases from J, the junction kept 10 bases outside the gene matches. The germline V gene encodes CDR1 SGHAT and CDR2 FQNNGV. V is TRBV11-2 and J is TRBJ2-1; 13 bases map to TRBD2. The origin of this receptor is a man between 60 and 70 years old with acute or convalescent COVID-19. Sample: peripheral blood. CDR3 sequence (DNA): TGTGCCAGCAGCTTAGGTCTTATGACTAGCGGGGGGAGGAATGAGCAGTTCTTC. Amino acids: CASSLGLMTSGGRNEQFF. The variable domain in full, completed from reference TRBV11-2 and TRBJ2-1, reads EAGVAQSPRYKIIEKRQSVAFWCNPISGHATLYWYQQILGQGPKLLIQFQNNGVVDDSQLPKDRFSAERLKGVDSTLKIQPAKLEDSAVYLCASSLGLMTSGGRNEQFFGPGTRLTVL.